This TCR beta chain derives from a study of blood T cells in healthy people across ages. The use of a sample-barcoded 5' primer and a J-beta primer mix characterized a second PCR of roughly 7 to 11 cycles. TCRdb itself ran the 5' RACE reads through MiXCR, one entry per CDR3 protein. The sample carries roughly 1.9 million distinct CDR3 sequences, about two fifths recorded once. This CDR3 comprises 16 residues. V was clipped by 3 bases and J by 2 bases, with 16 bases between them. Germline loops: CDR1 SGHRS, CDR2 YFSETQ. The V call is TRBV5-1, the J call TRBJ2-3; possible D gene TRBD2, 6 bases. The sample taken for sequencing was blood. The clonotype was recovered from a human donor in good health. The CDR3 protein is CASSSLLAEITDTQYF. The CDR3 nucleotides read TGCGCCAGCAGCTCCCTTTTAGCGGAGATCACAGATACGCAGTATTTT.